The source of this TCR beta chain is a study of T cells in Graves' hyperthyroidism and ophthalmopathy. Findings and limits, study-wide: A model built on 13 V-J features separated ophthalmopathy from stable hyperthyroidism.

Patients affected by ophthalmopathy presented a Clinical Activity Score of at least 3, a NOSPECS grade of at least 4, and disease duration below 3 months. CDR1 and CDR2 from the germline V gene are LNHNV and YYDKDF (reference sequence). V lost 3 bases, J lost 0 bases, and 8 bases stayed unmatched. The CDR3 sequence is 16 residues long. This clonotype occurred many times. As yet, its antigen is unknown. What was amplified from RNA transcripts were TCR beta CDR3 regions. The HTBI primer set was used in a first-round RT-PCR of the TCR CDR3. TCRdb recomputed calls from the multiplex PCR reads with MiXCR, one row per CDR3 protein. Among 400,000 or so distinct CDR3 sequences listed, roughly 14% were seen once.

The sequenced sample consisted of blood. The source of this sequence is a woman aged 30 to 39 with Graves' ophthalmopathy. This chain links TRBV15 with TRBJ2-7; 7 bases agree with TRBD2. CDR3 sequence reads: CATSSLGGGSSYEQYF. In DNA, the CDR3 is TGTGCCACCAGCAGCTTGGGGGGGGGGAGCTCCTACGAGCAGTACTTC.